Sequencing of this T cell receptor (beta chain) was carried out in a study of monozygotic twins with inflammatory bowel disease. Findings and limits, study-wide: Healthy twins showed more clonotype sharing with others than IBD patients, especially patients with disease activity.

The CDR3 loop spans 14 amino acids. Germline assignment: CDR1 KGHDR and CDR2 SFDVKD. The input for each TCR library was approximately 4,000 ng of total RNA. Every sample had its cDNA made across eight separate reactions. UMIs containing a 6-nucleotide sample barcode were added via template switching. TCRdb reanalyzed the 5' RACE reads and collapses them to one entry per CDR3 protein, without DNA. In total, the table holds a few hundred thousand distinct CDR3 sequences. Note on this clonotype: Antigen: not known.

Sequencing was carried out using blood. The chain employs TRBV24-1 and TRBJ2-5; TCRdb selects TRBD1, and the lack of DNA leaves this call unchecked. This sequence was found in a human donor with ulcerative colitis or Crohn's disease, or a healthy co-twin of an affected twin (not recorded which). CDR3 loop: CATRQAGSEETQYF.